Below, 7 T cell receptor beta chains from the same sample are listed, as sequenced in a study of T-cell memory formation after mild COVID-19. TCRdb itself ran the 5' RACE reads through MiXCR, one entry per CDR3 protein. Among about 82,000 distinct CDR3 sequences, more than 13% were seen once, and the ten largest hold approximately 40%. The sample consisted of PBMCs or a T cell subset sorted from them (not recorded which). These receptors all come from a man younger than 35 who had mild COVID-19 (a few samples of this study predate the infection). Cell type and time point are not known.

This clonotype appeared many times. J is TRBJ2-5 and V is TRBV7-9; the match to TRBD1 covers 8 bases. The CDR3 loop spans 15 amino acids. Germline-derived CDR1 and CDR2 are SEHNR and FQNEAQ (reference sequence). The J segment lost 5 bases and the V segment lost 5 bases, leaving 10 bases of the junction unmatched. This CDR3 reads CASSESDRGWETQYF. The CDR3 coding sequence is TGTGCCAGCAGCGAGTCCGACAGGGGCTGGGAGACCCAGTACTTC.

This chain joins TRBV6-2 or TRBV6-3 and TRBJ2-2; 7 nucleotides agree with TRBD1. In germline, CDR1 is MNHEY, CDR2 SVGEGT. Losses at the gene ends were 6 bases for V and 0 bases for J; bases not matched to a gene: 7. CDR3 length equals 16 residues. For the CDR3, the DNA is TGTGCCAGCAGCTACCCGGGACAGTCGAACACCGGGGAGCTGTTTTTT. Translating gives CASSYPGQSNTGELFF.

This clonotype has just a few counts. The CDR3 DNA sequence: TGTGCCAGCAGCTTCGGTCAGAATAGCTACGAGCAGTACGTC. Its protein product is CASSFGQNSYEQYV. The genes are TRBV7-9 and TRBJ2-7; unclear D gene. CDR1 is SEHNR and CDR2 is FQNEAQ in the germline V gene (reference sequence). CDR3 length: 14 amino acids. Between the trimmed V and J ends, which lost 3 bases and 3 bases, there was a span of 12 bases.

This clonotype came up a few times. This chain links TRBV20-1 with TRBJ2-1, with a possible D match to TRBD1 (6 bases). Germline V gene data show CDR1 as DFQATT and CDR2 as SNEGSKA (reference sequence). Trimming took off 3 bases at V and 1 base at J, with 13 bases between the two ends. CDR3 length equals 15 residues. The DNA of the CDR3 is TGCAGTGCTAGGTCCAGGGGACGGTCCTACAATGAGCAGTTCTTC. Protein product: CSARSRGRSYNEQFF.

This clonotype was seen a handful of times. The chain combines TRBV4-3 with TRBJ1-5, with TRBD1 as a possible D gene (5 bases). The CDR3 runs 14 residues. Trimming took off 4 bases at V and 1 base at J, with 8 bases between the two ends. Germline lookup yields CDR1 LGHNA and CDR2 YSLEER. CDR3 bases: TGCGCCAGCAGCCCGGACAAGAGCAATCAGCCCCAGCATTTT. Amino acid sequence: CASSPDKSNQPQHF.

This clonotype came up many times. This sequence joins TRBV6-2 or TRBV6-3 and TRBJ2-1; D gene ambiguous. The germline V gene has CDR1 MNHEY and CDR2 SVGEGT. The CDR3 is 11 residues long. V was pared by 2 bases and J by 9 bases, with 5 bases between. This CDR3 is CASSYGIEQFF. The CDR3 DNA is TGTGCCAGCAGTTACGGAATTGAGCAGTTCTTC.

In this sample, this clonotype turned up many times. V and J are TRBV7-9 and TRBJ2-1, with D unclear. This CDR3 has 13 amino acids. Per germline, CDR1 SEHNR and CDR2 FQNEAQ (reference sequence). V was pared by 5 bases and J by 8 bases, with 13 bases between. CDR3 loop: CASSPRPADEQFF. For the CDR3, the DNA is TGTGCCAGCAGCCCACGGCCTGCGGATGAGCAGTTCTTC.